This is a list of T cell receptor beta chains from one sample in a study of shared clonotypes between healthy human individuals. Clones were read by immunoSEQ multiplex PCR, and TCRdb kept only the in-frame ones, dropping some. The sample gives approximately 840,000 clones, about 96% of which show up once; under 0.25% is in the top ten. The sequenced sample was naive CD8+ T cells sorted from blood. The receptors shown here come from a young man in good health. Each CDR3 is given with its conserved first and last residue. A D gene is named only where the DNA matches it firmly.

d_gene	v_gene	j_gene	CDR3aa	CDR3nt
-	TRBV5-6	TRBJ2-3	CASDILSSSTDTQYF	TGTGCCAGCGATATCCTTAGCAGTAGCACAGATACGCAGTATTTT
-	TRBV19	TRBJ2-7	CASIVSDSGLSCYEQYF	TGTGCCAGTATTGTCTCCGATTCAGGACTTTCGTGCTACGAGCAGTACTTC
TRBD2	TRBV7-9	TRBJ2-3	CASRELAGGAYF	TGTGCCAGCAGGGAGCTAGCGGGAGGAGCGTATTTT
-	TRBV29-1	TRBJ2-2	CSVESRNTGELFF	TGCAGCGTTGAGTCACGAAACACCGGGGAGCTGTTTTTT
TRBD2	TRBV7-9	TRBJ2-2	CASSWMTSGSNTGELFF	TGTGCCAGCAGCTGGATGACTAGCGGGTCGAACACCGGGGAGCTGTTTTTT
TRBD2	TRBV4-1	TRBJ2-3	CASSQVLAGVDDTQYF	TGCGCCAGCAGCCAAGTTCTAGCGGGAGTGGATGATACGCAGTATTTT
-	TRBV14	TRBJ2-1	CASSFGGYNEQFF	TGTGCCAGCAGCTTTGGGGGGTACAATGAGCAGTTCTTC
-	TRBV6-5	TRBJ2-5	CASRTIRDRQETQYF	TGTGCCAGCAGAACTATCCGGGATCGACAAGAGACCCAGTACTTC
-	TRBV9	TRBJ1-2	CASSDYLGYTF	TGTGCCAGCAGCGATTACCTAGGCTACACCTTC
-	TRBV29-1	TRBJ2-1	CSAEGDYNEQFF	TGCAGCGCTGAGGGAGACTACAATGAGCAGTTCTTC